These 16 T cell receptor beta chains were all obtained from the same sample, sequenced in a study of CD8 T cells in ankylosing spondylitis. TCRdb independently ran MiXCR on the 5' RACE reads; one entry per CDR3 protein. The profile shows about 160,000 distinct CDR3 sequences, around 17% of them singletons. What was sequenced was blood, either unsorted or a sorted T cell fraction (not recorded which). The receptor source for this set is a male donor with ankylosing spondylitis or in good health (not recorded which).

This clonotype has a count of ten or more. The rearrangement joins TRBV5-1 to TRBJ2-1, with 12 bases that match TRBD2. Trimming at V came to 0 bases and at J to 3 bases, leaving 4 bases not matched to a gene. CDR1 and CDR2 from the germline V gene are SGHRS and YFSETQ. The CDR3 length is 17 residues. The CDR3 DNA reads TGCGCCAGCAGCTTGGAAGGACTAGCGGGGTACTACAATGAGCAGTTCTTC. It is translated as CASSLEGLAGYYNEQFF. The full variable domain, completed using reference TRBV5-1 and TRBJ2-1, is KAGVTQTPRYLIKTRGQQVTLSCSPISGHRSVSWYQQTPGQGLQFLFEYFSETQRNKGNFPGRFSGRQFSNSRSEMNVSTLELGDSALYLCASSLEGLAGYYNEQFFGPGTRLTVL.

The V gene is TRBV14, the J gene TRBJ2-1, with D uncertain. This CDR3 comprises 13 residues. V shed 2 bases and J shed 7 bases, with 9 bases lying between them. Germline assignment: CDR1 SGHDN and CDR2 FVKESK. The CDR3 nucleotides are TGTGCCAGCAGCCAACTCCTCGGGAATGAGCAGTTCTTC. This translates into CASSQLLGNEQFF.

This clonotype was counted many times. The genes are TRBV4-2 and TRBJ1-2; TRBD1 matches at 10 bases. V was pared by 4 bases and J by 2 bases, with 4 bases of the junction left unmatched. CDR3 length: 15 amino acids. Germline V gene data show CDR1 as LGHNA and CDR2 as YNFKEQ. CDR3 sequence reads: CASSPRTGGNYGYTF. CDR3 bases: TGTGCCAGCAGCCCCCGGACAGGGGGAAACTATGGCTACACCTTC.

This clonotype showed up many times. The V call is TRBV18, the J call TRBJ1-5; D remains unclear. The CDR3 sequence is 14 residues long. Germline CDR1 is KGHSH and CDR2 is LQKENI. V dropped 3 bases and J dropped 0 bases, with 6 bases sitting between them. DNA for the CDR3: TGTGCCAGCTCACCTGGGCTTAGCAATCAGCCCCAGCATTTT. This translates into CASSPGLSNQPQHF.

This clonotype occurred many times. The CDR3 loop reads CASSLARPEWVGELFF. CDR3 nucleotides: TGTGCCAGCAGCTTAGCCCGCCCGGAGTGGGTCGGGGAGCTGTTTTTT. The gene calls are TRBV7-6 and TRBJ2-2; D gene ambiguous. The CDR3 runs to 16 residues. With 0 bases removed from V and 7 bases from J, the gap between germline ends came to 15 bases. Germline V gives CDR1 SGHVS, CDR2 FNYEAQ.

This clonotype was recorded at least ten times. This sequence joins TRBV28 and TRBJ2-5, with D possibly TRBD2 on 5 matching bases. The V gene lost 1 base and the J gene lost 2 bases, with 8 bases spanning the gap. The CDR3 is 14 residues long. CDR1 and CDR2 (germline): MDHEN, SYDVKM. The CDR3 sequence: CASSLSGRQETQYF. In DNA form, the CDR3 reads TGTGCCAGCAGTTTATCTGGGAGACAAGAGACCCAGTACTTC.

This sequence joins TRBV7-2 and TRBJ2-6; D may be TRBD1 (5 bases). Germline V gives CDR1 SGHTA, CDR2 FQGNSA. V was cut by 0 bases and J by 2 bases, with 11 bases left in between. This CDR3 region has 17 residues. The CDR3 is CASSLAFQGPGANVLTF. The CDR3 nucleotides are TGTGCCAGCAGCTTAGCGTTTCAGGGTCCTGGGGCCAACGTCCTGACTTTC. Supplemented by reference TRBV7-2 and TRBJ2-6, the full variable domain reads GAGVSQSPSNKVTEKGKDVELRCDPISGHTALYWYRQSLGQGLEFLIYFQGNSAPDKSGLPSDRFSAERTGGSVSTLTIQRTQQEDSAVYLCASSLAFQGPGANVLTFGAGSRLTVL.

This clonotype was counted between two and nine times. This chain connects TRBV7-2 to TRBJ2-7, with D unresolved. V lost 1 base and J 0 bases, leaving 10 bases between the germline ends. Germline assignment: CDR1 SGHTA and CDR2 FQGNSA. The CDR3 has 15 residues. CDR3 protein: CASSLDGDSSYEQYF. CDR3 bases: TGTGCCAGCAGCTTAGATGGCGACTCCTCCTACGAGCAGTACTTC.

This chain joins TRBV18 and TRBJ1-4; TRBD1 is a possible D gene (6 bases). Germline CDR1 and CDR2: KGHSH and LQKENI. The CDR3 is 14 residues long. The V and J ends lost 3 bases and 5 bases respectively, with 10 bases between them. CDR3 region: CASSPTGSNEKLFF. The CDR3 coding sequence is TGTGCCAGCTCACCGACAGGCTCGAATGAAAAACTGTTTTTT.

This clonotype was found many times. The rearrangement links TRBV5-1 to TRBJ2-1; D is undetermined. This CDR3 comprises 14 residues. Germline CDR1 reads SGHRS; CDR2 reads YFSETQ. Trimming took 1 base from V and 9 from J, leaving 14 bases between them. The DNA for the CDR3 is TGCGCCAGCAGCTTGTTTACGAGCTCGGCTGAGCAGTTCTTC. Translating it yields CASSLFTSSAEQFF.

This clonotype was found many times. This chain connects TRBV6-5 to TRBJ2-7; the D gene is possibly TRBD2 (5 bases). Germline CDR1 and CDR2: MNHEY and SVGAGI. The CDR3 totals 16 residues. The V gene lost 0 bases and the J gene lost 5 bases, with 17 bases spanning the gap. CDR3 protein: CASSYSTSGNWDEQYF. DNA for the CDR3: TGTGCCAGCAGTTACTCGACCTCCGGGAATTGGGACGAGCAGTACTTC.

This sequence joins TRBV10-3 and TRBJ1-5; TRBD1 matches at 7 bases. Germline V lookup: CDR1 ENHRY, CDR2 SYGVKD. This CDR3 has 13 residues. J was trimmed by 3 bases and V by 6 bases; bases with no gene match: 2. CDR3 nucleotides: TGTGCCATCAGAAGGGGGCCCAATCAGCCCCAGCATTTT. Translation gives CAIRRGPNQPQHF.

This clonotype was observed a few times. V and J are TRBV28 and TRBJ2-5; maybe TRBD1 (6 bases). Germline loops: CDR1 MDHEN, CDR2 SYDVKM. The V end lost 6 bases, the J end lost 5 bases, and 13 bases lay between the germline ends. This CDR3 region has 13 residues. The CDR3 spells CASRFQGRETQYF. The CDR3 DNA reads TGTGCCAGCAGGTTTCAGGGGCGTGAGACCCAGTACTTC.

In this sample, this clonotype turned up many times. The gene calls are TRBV5-6 and TRBJ1-5; D is unresolved. This CDR3 comprises 13 residues. CDR1 is SGHDT, CDR2 YYEEEE, per germline. Trimming left V 2 bases short and J 1 base short, with 4 bases between. CDR3 in amino acids: CASSLKSNQPQHF. Written as DNA, the CDR3 is TGTGCCAGCAGCTTAAAAAGCAATCAGCCCCAGCATTTT.

The table lists this clonotype with many counts. The chain carries TRBV9 and TRBJ1-3; D is undetermined. Trimming shortened V by 3 bases and J by 4 bases, and 20 bases separated the two germline ends. Germline V gives CDR1 SGDLS, CDR2 YYNGEE. This CDR3 is 17 amino acids long. CDR3 amino acids: CASSGTSYGEGGNTIYF. CDR3 DNA sequence: TGTGCCAGCAGCGGCACCTCGTACGGGGAGGGAGGAAACACCATATATTTT.

The rearrangement links TRBV2 to TRBJ2-7, with D maybe TRBD2 (6 bases). This CDR3 is built from 14 residues. Between the trimmed V and J ends, which lost 6 bases and 2 bases, there was a span of 14 bases. CDR1 is SNHLY and CDR2 is FYNNEI in the germline V gene. The CDR3 sequence is CASRTTEGAYEQYF. The DNA of the CDR3 is TGTGCCAGCAGGACGACGGAGGGAGCCTACGAGCAGTACTTC.